This T cell receptor (beta chain) originates from a study of blood T cells in healthy people across ages. The study's findings and limits: The recorded TCR beta diversity per million T cells decreased in a roughly linear manner with age.

CDR1 DFQATT and CDR2 SNEGSKA come from the germline V gene (reference sequence). The CDR3 runs to 15 residues. V shed 3 bases and J 3 bases; nucleotides not matched to a gene: 8. The study isolated at least 6.5 million PBMCs from each sample. This clonotype was seen just once. Antigen: not known. Through a sample-barcoded 5' primer and a J-beta primer mix, a second PCR was run for roughly 6 to 11 cycles. Any given sample supplied a minimum of 3 million CDR3-containing paired-end reads. TCRdb ran MiXCR on the 5' RACE reads and lists one entry per CDR3 protein. The table lists more than 750,000 distinct CDR3 sequences, 29% of them singletons. A further study also used this sample, focusing on T cells of mothers and their children. That source reports: Donation involved three healthy Caucasian mothers and the six children that they had.

The TCR was taken from a woman in her thirties or forties in good health. The chain uses TRBV20-1 and TRBJ1-5, with 7 positions matching TRBD1. The source material was blood. The CDR3 loop reads CSARALTGVNQPQHF. CDR3 DNA: TGCAGTGCTAGGGCCCTAACAGGGGTCAATCAGCCCCAGCATTTT.